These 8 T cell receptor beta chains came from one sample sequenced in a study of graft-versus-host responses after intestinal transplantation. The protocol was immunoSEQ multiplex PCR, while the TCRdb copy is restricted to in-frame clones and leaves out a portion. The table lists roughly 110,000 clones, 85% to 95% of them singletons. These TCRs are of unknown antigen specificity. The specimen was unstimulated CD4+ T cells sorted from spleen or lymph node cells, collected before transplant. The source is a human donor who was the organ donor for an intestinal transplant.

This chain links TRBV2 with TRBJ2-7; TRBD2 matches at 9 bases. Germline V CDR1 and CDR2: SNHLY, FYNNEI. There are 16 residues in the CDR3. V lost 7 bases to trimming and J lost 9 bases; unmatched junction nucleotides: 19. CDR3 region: CASNRISGVAGDRQYF. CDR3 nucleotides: TGTGCCAGCAATAGAATATCCGGGGTAGCGGGAGACCGGCAGTACTTC.

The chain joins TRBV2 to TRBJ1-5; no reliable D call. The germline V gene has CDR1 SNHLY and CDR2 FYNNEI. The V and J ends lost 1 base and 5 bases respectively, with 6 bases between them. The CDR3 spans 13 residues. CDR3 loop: CASSEEVDQPQHF. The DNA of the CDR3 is TGTGCCAGCAGTGAAGAAGTGGATCAGCCCCAGCATTTT.

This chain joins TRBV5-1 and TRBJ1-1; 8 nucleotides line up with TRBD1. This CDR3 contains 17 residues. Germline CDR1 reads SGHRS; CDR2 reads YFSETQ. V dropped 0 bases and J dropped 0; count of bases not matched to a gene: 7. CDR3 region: CASSLATGAGMNTEAFF. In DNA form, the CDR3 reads TGCGCCAGCAGCTTGGCGACAGGGGCTGGGATGAACACTGAAGCTTTCTTT. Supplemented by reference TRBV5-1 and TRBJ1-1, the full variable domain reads KAGVTQTPRYLIKTRGQQVTLSCSPISGHRSVSWYQQTPGQGLQFLFEYFSETQRNKGNFPGRFSGRQFSNSRSEMNVSTLELGDSALYLCASSLATGAGMNTEAFFGQGTRLTVV.

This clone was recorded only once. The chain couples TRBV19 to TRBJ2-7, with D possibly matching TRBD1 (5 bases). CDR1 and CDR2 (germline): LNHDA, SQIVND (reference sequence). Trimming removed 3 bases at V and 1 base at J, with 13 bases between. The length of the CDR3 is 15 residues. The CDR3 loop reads CASSMGVGQSYEQYF. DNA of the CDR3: TGTGCCAGTAGTATGGGTGTGGGGCAGTCCTACGAGCAGTACTTC.

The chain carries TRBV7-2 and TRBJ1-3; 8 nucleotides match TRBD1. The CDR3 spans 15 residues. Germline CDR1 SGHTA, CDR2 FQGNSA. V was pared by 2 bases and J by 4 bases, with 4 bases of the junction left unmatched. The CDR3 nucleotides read TGTGCCAGCAGCTTACCGACAGGGGTCGGAAACACCATATATTTT. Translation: CASSLPTGVGNTIYF.

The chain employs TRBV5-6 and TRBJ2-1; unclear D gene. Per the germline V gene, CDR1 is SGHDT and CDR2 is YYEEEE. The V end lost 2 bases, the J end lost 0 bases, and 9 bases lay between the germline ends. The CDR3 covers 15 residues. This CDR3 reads CASSFALNSYNEQFF. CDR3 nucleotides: TGTGCCAGCAGCTTCGCGCTTAACTCCTACAATGAGCAGTTCTTC.

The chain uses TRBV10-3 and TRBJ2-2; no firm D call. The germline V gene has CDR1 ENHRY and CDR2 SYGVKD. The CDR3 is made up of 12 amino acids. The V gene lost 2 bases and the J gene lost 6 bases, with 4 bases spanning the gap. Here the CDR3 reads CAISEAAGELFF. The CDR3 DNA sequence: TGTGCCATCAGTGAGGCAGCCGGGGAGCTGTTTTTT.

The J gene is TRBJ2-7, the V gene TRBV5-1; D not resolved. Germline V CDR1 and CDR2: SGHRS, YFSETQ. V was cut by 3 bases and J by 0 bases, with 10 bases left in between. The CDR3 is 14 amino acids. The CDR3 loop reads CASSWRGTSYEQYF. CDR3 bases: TGCGCCAGCAGCTGGCGAGGTACCTCCTACGAGCAGTACTTC.